Sequencing of this TCR beta chain was carried out in a study of T cells in Graves' hyperthyroidism and ophthalmopathy. Amplified regions were TCR beta CDR3 sequences from RNA transcripts. In the first-round RT-PCR of the TCR CDR3, the HTBI primer set was used. TCRdb re-derived calls from the multiplex PCR reads in MiXCR, one entry per CDR3 protein. The sample lists about 770,000 distinct CDR3 sequences, around 19% occurring once. Newly diagnosed hyperthyroidism, duration under 2 months, in patients aged 18 to 65. As concerns this clonotype: Its specificity is not known.

This CDR3 region has 11 residues. Germline V gives CDR1 GTSNPN, CDR2 SVGIG (reference sequence). V was shortened by 8 bases and J by 2 bases, with 7 bases between the two germline ends. Study conclusions and caveats: Ophthalmopathy and stable hyperthyroidism were separated by a 13 V-J model.

The origin of this receptor is a woman in her fifties or sixties with Graves' hyperthyroidism that later progressed to Graves' ophthalmopathy. Source material: blood. The gene calls are TRBV30 and TRBJ1-3; D gene unclear. Here the CDR3 DNA reads TGTGCCAGGAAGACTGGAAACACCATATATTTT. Protein product: CARKTGNTIYF.